Presented here are 18 T cell receptor beta chains from one specimen sequenced in a study of blood T cell repertoires in COVID-19. Clones were sequenced by immunoSEQ multiplex PCR, and TCRdb holds only the in-frame ones, with some missing. This table holds over 200,000 clones, roughly 85% found once. Sequenced input: peripheral blood. All receptors come from a woman in her 70s with active or convalescent COVID-19.

The chain couples TRBV27 to TRBJ1-6; the match to TRBD1 covers 8 bases. The length of the CDR3 is 18 residues. V shed 5 bases and J 8 bases; nucleotides not matched to a gene: 17. The germline CDR1 and CDR2 sequences are MNHEY and SMNVEV (reference sequence). Here the CDR3 reads CASSRRTGYGVGDSPLHF. For the CDR3, the DNA is TGTGCCAGCAGTCGGCGGACAGGGTATGGGGTCGGTGATTCACCCCTCCACTTT.

The rearrangement joins TRBV6-5 to TRBJ2-5; the D gene is possibly TRBD1 (6 bases). Germline CDR1 is MNHEY and CDR2 is SVGAGI. With 5 bases removed from V and 5 bases from J, the gap between germline ends came to 15 bases. The CDR3 is 14 amino acids. CDR3: CASSPGHKGETQYF. CDR3 in DNA: TGTGCCAGCAGTCCGGGACATAAAGGGGAGACCCAGTACTTC.

Comment on this clone: At one end, the junction sequence differs from germline, possibly due to a read error. Other DNA variants within this sample encode the same CDR3. This chain joins TRBV14 and TRBJ2-7; 7 bases align to TRBD2. This CDR3 has 15 residues. Looked up from germline, CDR1 is SGHDN and CDR2 is FVKESK. CDR3 protein: CASSQVGRESYEQYF. The CDR3 DNA reads TGTGCCAGCAGCCAAGTAGGGAGGGAATCCTACGAGCAGTACTTT.

The J gene is TRBJ1-5, the V gene TRBV7-8; possibly TRBD1 for D (6 bases). The length of the CDR3 is 17 residues. In germline, CDR1 is SGHVS, CDR2 FQNEAQ. V gave up 2 bases and J gave up 1 base, with 15 bases separating them. CDR3 DNA: TGTGCCAGCAGCTTAAGGGGAACGGGACAAAGCAATCAGCCCCAGCATTTT. Translated, it gives CASSLRGTGQSNQPQHF.

The chain carries TRBV10-3 and TRBJ1-2; 9 positions agree with TRBD1. Per germline, CDR1 ENHRY and CDR2 SYGVKD. The CDR3 is 11 amino acids. The V and J ends lost 9 bases and 8 bases, in that order; junction bases with no gene match: 4. CDR3 nucleotides: TGTGCCATACAGGGGGCTGAAGGCTACACCTTC. Protein product: CAIQGAEGYTF.

This clone showed up just a few times. This chain connects TRBV12-5 to TRBJ1-5, with D perhaps TRBD1 (5 bases). Trimming left V 4 bases short and J 2 bases short, with 12 bases between. From germline, CDR1 is LGHNT and CDR2 FRNRAP. This CDR3 is 15 amino acids long. Here the CDR3 reads CASGSTTRGNQPQHF. The DNA of the CDR3 is TGTGCTAGTGGTTCAACCACCAGGGGCAATCAGCCCCAGCATTTT.

The gene calls are TRBV5-6 and TRBJ1-1; D perhaps matches TRBD1 (6 bases). Per germline, CDR1 SGHDT and CDR2 YYEEEE. The V gene lost 2 bases and the J gene lost 6 bases, with 11 bases spanning the gap. This CDR3 has 13 amino acids. The CDR3 nucleotides are TGTGCCAGCAGCTTTGGCAGGGGCGCTGAAGCTTTCTTT. This gives the protein CASSFGRGAEAFF.

The chain is built from TRBV29-1 and TRBJ1-5, with 9 bases that match TRBD1. Germline CDR1 reads SQVTM; CDR2 reads ANQGSEA. The CDR3 is made up of 14 amino acids. Trimming removed 6 bases from V and 2 bases from J; junction bases left unmatched: 5. The CDR3 nucleotides are TGCAGCGTGCAGGGACAGGGTGGCAATCAGCCCCAGCATTTT. Protein: CSVQGQGGNQPQHF.

CDR3 bases: TGTGCCAGTAGTGAGGGTCCTGGGAATTCACCCCTCCACTTT. Translating gives CASSEGPGNSPLHF. The chain links TRBV19 to TRBJ1-6, with D hard to call. This CDR3 has 14 residues. V lost 5 bases and J lost 7, with 12 bases in between. The germline CDR1 and CDR2 sequences are LNHDA and SQIVND (reference sequence). Combining the CDR3 with reference TRBV19 and TRBJ1-6 gives the whole variable domain DGGITQSPKYLFRKEGQNVTLSCEQNLNHDAMYWYRQDPGQGLRLIYYSQIVNDFQKGDIAEGYSVSREKKESFPLTVTSAQKNPTAFYLCASSEGPGNSPLHFGNGTRLTVT.

Written as DNA, the CDR3 is TGTGCCAGCAGCGTGGGACAGGGGGGCGGTCTGATCCACTACGAGCAGTACTTC. Translating gives CASSVGQGGGLIHYEQYF. The chain links TRBV9 to TRBJ2-7; 11 bases line up with TRBD1. V gave up 2 bases and J gave up 3 bases; unmatched junction bases: 13. The germline CDR1 and CDR2 sequences are SGDLS and YYNGEE. This CDR3 contains 18 residues.

Notes on this clone: Other DNA sequences from this sample encode an identical CDR3 as well. The chain links TRBV18 to TRBJ2-1; 11 bases are a match to TRBD2. Per germline, CDR1 KGHSH and CDR2 LQKENI. The CDR3 spans 16 residues. V shed 3 bases and J 7 bases; nucleotides not matched to a gene: 8. The CDR3 nucleotides read TGTGCCAGCTCACCCCCCGGACTAGCGGGCAAGAATGAGCAGTTCTTC. As protein: CASSPPGLAGKNEQFF.

This clone was seen a handful of times. V usage is TRBV5-1 and J usage is TRBJ1-5, with TRBD1 matching 9 bases. The CDR3 has 13 residues. J lost 11 bases, V lost 2 bases, and 5 bases had no gene match. Looked up from germline, CDR1 is SGHRS and CDR2 is YFSETQ. CDR3 sequence reads: CASSLTGGETQHF. CDR3 nucleotide sequence: TGCGCCAGCAGCTTAACAGGGGGCGAAACCCAGCATTTT.

This sequence joins TRBV5-1 and TRBJ1-1; possibly TRBD1 for D (6 bases). The CDR3 has 15 amino acids. Per germline, CDR1 SGHRS and CDR2 YFSETQ. V shed 1 base and J shed 7 bases, with 17 bases lying between them. CDR3 sequence: CASSLMGGREGEAFF. CDR3 nucleotide sequence: TGCGCCAGCAGCTTGATGGGGGGCAGGGAGGGTGAAGCTTTCTTT. The variable domain in full, with the rest retrieved from reference TRBV5-1 and TRBJ1-1, is KAGVTQTPRYLIKTRGQQVTLSCSPISGHRSVSWYQQTPGQGLQFLFEYFSETQRNKGNFPGRFSGRQFSNSRSEMNVSTLELGDSALYLCASSLMGGREGEAFFGQGTRLTVV.

The CDR3 DNA is TGTGCCAGCAGCTCGATTCCGGGACAGAACTACAATGAGCAGTTCTTC. Its protein is CASSSIPGQNYNEQFF. This chain links TRBV7-6 with TRBJ2-1, with 7 bases matching TRBD1. Germline V gene data show CDR1 as SGHVS and CDR2 as FNYEAQ. V lost 4 bases to trimming and J lost 3 bases; unmatched junction nucleotides: 9. This CDR3 region has 16 residues.

The V gene is TRBV7-2, the J gene TRBJ1-1, with D perhaps TRBD1 (5 bases). Germline CDR1 is SGHTA and CDR2 is FQGNSA. This CDR3 contains 15 residues. V was clipped by 5 bases and J by 1 base, with 14 bases between them. DNA for the CDR3: TGTGCCAGCAGCCGTCAGGGTTTGGCGAACACTGAAGCTTTCTTT. Translation gives CASSRQGLANTEAFF. Supplemented by reference TRBV7-2 and TRBJ1-1, the full variable domain reads GAGVSQSPSNKVTEKGKDVELRCDPISGHTALYWYRQSLGQGLEFLIYFQGNSAPDKSGLPSDRFSAERTGGSVSTLTIQRTQQEDSAVYLCASSRQGLANTEAFFGQGTRLTVV.

CDR3 DNA: TGTGCCAGCAGCGTTGCACCGGGGTACTCTGGAAACACCATATATTTT. This encodes CASSVAPGYSGNTIYF. This sequence joins TRBV2 and TRBJ1-3; D remains ambiguous. CDR3 length equals 16 residues. Between the trimmed V and J ends, which lost 6 bases and 0 bases, there was a span of 15 bases. Germline lookup yields CDR1 SNHLY and CDR2 FYNNEI.

The V and J genes are TRBV23-1 and TRBJ2-7, with D possibly matching TRBD1 (6 bases). TRBV23-1 carries the ORF label, with uncertain function. This CDR3 is built from 20 residues. Deletions cut 0 bases from V and 2 bases from J, with 26 bases between. The DNA of the CDR3 is TGCGCCAGCAGTCAATCCCCGGGGCCCAAATCTCGCAAGGGGGCCTACGAGCAGTACTTC. It yields the protein CASSQSPGPKSRKGAYEQYF.

V is TRBV5-4 and J is TRBJ1-2; unclear D gene. V gave up 0 bases and J gave up 2 bases, with 8 bases separating them. CDR3 length: 14 amino acids. CDR1 and CDR2 (germline): SGHNT, YYREEE (reference sequence). CDR3 bases: TGTGCCAGCAGCTTGGGGAACGGGAACTATGGCTACACCTTC. This translates into CASSLGNGNYGYTF.